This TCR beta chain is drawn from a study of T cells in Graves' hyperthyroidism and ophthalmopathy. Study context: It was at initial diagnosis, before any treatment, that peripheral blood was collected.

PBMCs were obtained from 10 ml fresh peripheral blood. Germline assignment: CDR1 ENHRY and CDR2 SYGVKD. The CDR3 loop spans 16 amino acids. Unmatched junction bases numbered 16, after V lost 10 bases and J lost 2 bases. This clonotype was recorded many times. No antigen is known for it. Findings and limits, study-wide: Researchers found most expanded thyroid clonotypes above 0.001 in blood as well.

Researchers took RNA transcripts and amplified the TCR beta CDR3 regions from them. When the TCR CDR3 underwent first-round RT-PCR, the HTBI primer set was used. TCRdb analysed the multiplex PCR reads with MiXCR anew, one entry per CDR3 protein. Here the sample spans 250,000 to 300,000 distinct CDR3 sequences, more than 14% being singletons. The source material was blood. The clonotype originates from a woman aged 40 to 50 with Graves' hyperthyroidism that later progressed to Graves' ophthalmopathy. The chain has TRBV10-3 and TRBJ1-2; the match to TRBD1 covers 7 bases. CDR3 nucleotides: TGTGCCACCCGAGCCGGTACAGGGGATTCCAACTATGGCTACACCTTC. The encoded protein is CATRAGTGDSNYGYTF.